A single sample gave rise to the 11 T cell receptor beta chains below, sequenced in a study of shared clonotypes between healthy human individuals. The assay was immunoSEQ multiplex PCR, and TCRdb's table has in-frame clones only and misses some. The data contain about 680,000 clones, around 74% of them singletons. The sample comprised memory CD4+ T cells sorted from blood. Subset reported: CD45RA-negative fraction. The origin of the receptors is a woman aged 30 to 39 in good health.

This clone came up a few times. The J gene is TRBJ1-5, the V gene TRBV4-1, with D perhaps matching TRBD1 (5 bases). Trimming cost V 3 bases and J 6 bases, with 9 bases left between them. The CDR3 length is 13 residues. Germline V lookup: CDR1 MGHRA, CDR2 YSYEKL. The CDR3 nucleotides read TGCGCCAGCAGCCAGACCAGGGTTCAGCCCCAGCATTTT. It specifies CASSQTRVQPQHF.

This sequence joins TRBV4-3 and TRBJ1-2; tentatively, D is TRBD1 (5 bases). The ends were cut back, 2 bases at V and 8 bases at J, with 18 bases in the middle. CDR3 length: 15 residues. Per the germline V gene, CDR1 is LGHNA and CDR2 is YSLEER. The CDR3 DNA reads as TGCGCCAGCAGCCAACCCCCGACAGTTAATGGGGGCTACACCTTC. This encodes CASSQPPTVNGGYTF.

The chain couples TRBV5-1 to TRBJ2-7, with D perhaps TRBD1 or TRBD2 (5 bases each). Germline lookup yields CDR1 SGHRS and CDR2 YFSETQ. CDR3 length equals 16 residues. Trimming removed 4 bases from V and 5 bases from J, with 22 bases in between. The CDR3 DNA follows: TGCGCCAGCAGCCTACCGTCCCCGGGACCCCTGGACGAGCAGTACTTC. It translates to CASSLPSPGPLDEQYF. Looking up the rest from reference TRBV5-1 and TRBJ2-7 gives the full variable domain: KAGVTQTPRYLIKTRGQQVTLSCSPISGHRSVSWYQQTPGQGLQFLFEYFSETQRNKGNFPGRFSGRQFSNSRSEMNVSTLELGDSALYLCASSLPSPGPLDEQYFGPGTRLTVT.

The rearrangement joins TRBV7-9 to TRBJ1-1; D possibly corresponds to TRBD1 (5 bases). Per the germline V gene, CDR1 is SEHNR and CDR2 is FQNEAQ (reference sequence). This CDR3 is built from 14 residues. The V end lost 2 bases, the J end lost 5 bases, and 12 bases lay between the germline ends. The CDR3 is CASSLIGGETEAFF. The CDR3 nucleotides are TGTGCCAGCAGCTTAATAGGAGGGGAGACTGAAGCTTTCTTT. The whole variable domain, filled in from reference TRBV7-9 and TRBJ1-1, reads DTGVSQNPRHKITKRGQNVTFRCDPISEHNRLYWYRQTLGQGPEFLTYFQNEAQLEKSRLLSDRFSAERPKGSFSTLEIQRTEQGDSAMYLCASSLIGGETEAFFGQGTRLTVV.

The V call is TRBV7-2, the J call TRBJ1-5; D is uncertain. In germline, CDR1 is SGHTA, CDR2 FQGNSA. Trimming removed 2 bases from V and 1 base from J, with 9 bases in between. The CDR3 runs 15 residues. The CDR3 bases are TGTGCCAGCAGCTTAACTACACTGAGCAATCAGCCCCAGCATTTT. It translates to CASSLTTLSNQPQHF.

This clone was picked up one time. The V call is TRBV18, the J call TRBJ1-3; D may be TRBD1 (5 bases). V was cut by 0 bases and J by 2 bases, with 8 bases left in between. This CDR3 spans 15 amino acids. CDR1 and CDR2 (germline): KGHSH, LQKENI. In DNA form, the CDR3 reads TGTGCCAGCTCACCACCGGGGGGGACTGGAAACACCATATATTTT. It encodes CASSPPGGTGNTIYF.

The chain uses TRBV25-1 and TRBJ2-7, with D hard to call. The germline V gene encodes CDR1 MGHDK and CDR2 SYGVNS. There are 13 residues in the CDR3. V gave up 10 bases and J gave up 3 bases, with 16 bases separating them. CDR3 DNA: TGTGCCACCTCTTCTTCGGATAACTACGAGCAGTACTTC. This encodes CATSSSDNYEQYF.

This clone showed up just once. The V gene is TRBV11-2, the J gene TRBJ2-1; 7 bases fit TRBD2. Germline-derived CDR1 and CDR2 are SGHAT and FQNNGV. The V segment lost 3 bases and the J segment 4 bases; nucleotides outside the gene matches: 6. The CDR3 sequence is 15 residues long. CDR3: CASSLGGSIYNEQFF. The CDR3 DNA follows: TGTGCCAGCAGCTTGGGCGGGAGTATTTACAATGAGCAGTTCTTC.

V and J are TRBV11-3 and TRBJ2-7; TRBD2 agrees at 7 bases. J was trimmed by 4 bases and V by 1 base; bases with no gene match: 7. The CDR3 has 15 amino acids. Germline V lookup: CDR1 SGHNT, CDR2 YENEEA. CDR3 protein: CASSLGAGGRYEQYF. Written as DNA, the CDR3 is TGTGCCAGCAGCTTAGGGGCCGGCGGGAGATACGAGCAGTACTTC.

The chain has TRBV7-2 and TRBJ2-1; the match to TRBD2 covers 9 bases. This CDR3 is built from 14 residues. Germline CDR1 and CDR2: SGHTA and FQGNSA. V lost 4 bases, J lost 8 bases, and 6 bases stayed unmatched. CDR3 residues: CASSYSGSSDEQFF. The CDR3, as DNA: TGTGCCAGCAGCTATAGCGGGAGTTCGGATGAGCAGTTCTTC.

The chain employs TRBV6-6 and TRBJ2-1; D gene uncertain. Germline CDR1 MNHNY, CDR2 SVGAGI (reference sequence). The ends were cut back, 0 bases at V and 7 bases at J, with 4 bases in the middle. There are 12 residues in the CDR3. The CDR3 loop is CASSYSTNEQFF. The CDR3 bases are TGTGCCAGCAGTTACTCGACGAATGAGCAGTTCTTC.